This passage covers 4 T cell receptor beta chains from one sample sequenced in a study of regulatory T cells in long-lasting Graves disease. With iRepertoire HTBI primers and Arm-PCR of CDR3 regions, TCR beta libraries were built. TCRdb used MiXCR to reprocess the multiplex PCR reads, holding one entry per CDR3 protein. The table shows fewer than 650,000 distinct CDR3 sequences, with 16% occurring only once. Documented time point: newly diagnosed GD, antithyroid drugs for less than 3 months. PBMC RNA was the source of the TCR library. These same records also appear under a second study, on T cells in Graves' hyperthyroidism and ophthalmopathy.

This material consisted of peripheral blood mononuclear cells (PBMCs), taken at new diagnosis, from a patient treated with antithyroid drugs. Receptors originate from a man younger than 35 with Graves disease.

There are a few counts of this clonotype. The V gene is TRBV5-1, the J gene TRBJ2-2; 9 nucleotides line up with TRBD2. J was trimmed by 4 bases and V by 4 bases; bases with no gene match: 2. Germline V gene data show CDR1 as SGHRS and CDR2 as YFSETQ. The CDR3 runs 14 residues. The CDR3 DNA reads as TGCGCCAGCAGCCTGACTAGCGGCACCGGGGAGCTGTTTTTT. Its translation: CASSLTSGTGELFF.

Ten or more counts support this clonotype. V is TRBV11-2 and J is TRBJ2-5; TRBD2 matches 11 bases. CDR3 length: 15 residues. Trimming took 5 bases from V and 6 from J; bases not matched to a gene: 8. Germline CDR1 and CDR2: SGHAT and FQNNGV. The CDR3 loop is CASSAPTSGGQTQYF. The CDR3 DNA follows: TGTGCCAGCAGCGCACCTACTAGCGGGGGTCAGACCCAGTACTTC.

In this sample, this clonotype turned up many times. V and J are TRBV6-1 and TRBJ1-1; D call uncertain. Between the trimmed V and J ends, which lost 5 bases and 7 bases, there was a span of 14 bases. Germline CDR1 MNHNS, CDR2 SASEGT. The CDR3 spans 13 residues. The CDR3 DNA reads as TGTGCCAGCAGTCGGGCAGGACGACATGAAGCTTTCTTT. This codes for CASSRAGRHEAFF.

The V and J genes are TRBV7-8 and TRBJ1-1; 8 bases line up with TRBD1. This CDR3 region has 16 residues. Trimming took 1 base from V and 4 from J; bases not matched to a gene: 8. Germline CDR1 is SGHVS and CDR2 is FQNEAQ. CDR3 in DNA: TGTGCCAGCAGCTTAGAGCAGGGGGCTTGGAGCACTGAAGCTTTCTTT. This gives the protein CASSLEQGAWSTEAFF.